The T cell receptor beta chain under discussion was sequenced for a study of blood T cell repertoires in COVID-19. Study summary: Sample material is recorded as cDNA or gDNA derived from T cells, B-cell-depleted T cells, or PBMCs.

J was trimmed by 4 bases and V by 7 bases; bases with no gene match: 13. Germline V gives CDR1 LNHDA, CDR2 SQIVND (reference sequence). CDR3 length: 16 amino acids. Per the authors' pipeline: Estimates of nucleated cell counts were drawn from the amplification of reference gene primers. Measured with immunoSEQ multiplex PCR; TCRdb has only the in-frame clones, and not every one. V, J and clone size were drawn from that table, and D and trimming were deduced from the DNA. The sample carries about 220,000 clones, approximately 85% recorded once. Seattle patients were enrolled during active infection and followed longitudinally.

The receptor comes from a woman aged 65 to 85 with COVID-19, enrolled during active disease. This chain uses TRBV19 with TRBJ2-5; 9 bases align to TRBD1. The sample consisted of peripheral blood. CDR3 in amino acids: CASTQRGGQGRETQYF. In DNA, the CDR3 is TGTGCCAGTACCCAAAGAGGGGGACAGGGTAGAGAGACCCAGTACTTC.